The 13 T cell receptor beta chains given below trace back to one sample, sequenced in a study of cytomegalovirus exposure and HLA in healthy donors. TCRdb's table, derived via immunoSEQ multiplex PCR, lists solely in-frame clones and lacks some. The sample lists 55,000 to 70,000 clones, 90% to 95% seen once, with approximately 5.3% in the top ten. The sample consisted of PBMCs. These receptors came from a man between 18 and 29 years old in good health and CMV-seropositive.

This chain links TRBV7-9 with TRBJ2-2; unclear D gene. This CDR3 is built from 15 residues. Trimming pared 8 bases from V and 1 base from J, leaving 14 bases between. In germline, CDR1 is SEHNR, CDR2 FQNEAQ (reference sequence). CDR3 in DNA: TGTGCCAGCGCATACAGACACGGGAACACCGGGGAGCTGTTTTTT. Its translation: CASAYRHGNTGELFF.

The rearrangement uses TRBV9 and TRBJ2-7, with 8 bases identical to TRBD2. The CDR3 sequence is 14 residues long. The V gene's germline CDR1 is SGDLS and CDR2 YYNGEE. J was trimmed by 7 bases and V by 0 bases; bases with no gene match: 6. CDR3 protein: CASSVEAGVREQYF. The CDR3 bases are TGTGCCAGCAGCGTAGAAGCGGGAGTGCGGGAGCAGTACTTC.

The V call is TRBV7-9, the J call TRBJ1-3; a weak D match, TRBD1 (5 bases). The CDR3 is 14 residues long. Trimming left V 1 base short and J 8 bases short, with 12 bases between. Germline CDR1 and CDR2: SEHNR and FQNEAQ (reference sequence). The CDR3 loop is CASSLDFRVHTIYF. The CDR3 DNA is TGTGCCAGCAGCTTAGATTTCAGGGTCCACACCATATATTTT.

This rearrangement joins TRBV5-4 to TRBJ1-4; 10 bases are a match to TRBD1. CDR1 and CDR2 from the germline V gene are SGHNT and YYREEE (reference sequence). This CDR3 contains 14 residues. Unmatched junction bases numbered 5, after V lost 4 bases and J lost 8 bases. DNA of the CDR3: TGTGCCAGCAGCCTGGGACAGGGGCGGGAAAAACTGTTTTTT. It yields the protein CASSLGQGREKLFF.

This clone was observed once. V is TRBV9 and J is TRBJ2-3, with TRBD2 identical over 7 bases. There are 16 residues in the CDR3. Germline V gene data show CDR1 as SGDLS and CDR2 as YYNGEE. V shed 0 bases, J shed 7 bases, and the junction held 11 bases outside the gene matches. The CDR3 nucleotides read TGTGCCAGCAGCGTAGGTCTAGGACTAGTTAGAAATACGCAGTATTTT. It yields the protein CASSVGLGLVRNTQYF.

This chain links TRBV19 with TRBJ2-1, with 9 bases identical to TRBD2. The CDR3 loop spans 14 amino acids. Trimming cost V 3 bases and J 9 bases; bases outside gene matches: 6. The germline gives CDR1 LNHDA, CDR2 SQIVND (reference sequence). Here the CDR3 reads CASSISGSRSEQFF. As DNA, the CDR3 is TGTGCCAGTAGTATTAGCGGGAGTCGTAGTGAGCAGTTCTTC.

The CDR3 nucleotides are TGTGCCAGCAGTTTACTCTCAGGCGAAAGCTCCTACGAGCAGTACTTC. Its translation is CASSLLSGESSYEQYF. This sequence joins TRBV28 and TRBJ2-7; no definite D call. Germline V gives CDR1 MDHEN, CDR2 SYDVKM. Trimming pared 2 bases from V and 0 bases from J, leaving 14 bases between. The CDR3 covers 16 residues.

The chain couples TRBV4-1 to TRBJ2-1; maybe TRBD2 (5 bases). This CDR3 has 18 residues. Trimming stripped 1 base from V and 1 base from J, with 17 bases between. Per the germline V gene, CDR1 is MGHRA and CDR2 is YSYEKL. The CDR3 region is CASSQGPQAARSYNEQFF. DNA for the CDR3: TGCGCCAGCAGCCAAGGCCCCCAAGCGGCTCGGTCCTACAATGAGCAGTTCTTC.

V is TRBV5-4 and J is TRBJ1-1; a possible D gene is TRBD1 (6 bases). V dropped 4 bases and J dropped 6 bases, with 22 bases sitting between them. The CDR3 loop spans 16 amino acids. Germline CDR1 SGHNT, CDR2 YYREEE (reference sequence). The CDR3 region has the DNA TGTGCCAGCAGCCCGAGGGAGGGGGGCCCGGTAGCTGAAGCTTTCTTT. It codes for CASSPREGGPVAEAFF.

The chain employs TRBV30 and TRBJ1-1, with D hard to call. From germline, CDR1 is GTSNPN and CDR2 SVGIG (reference sequence). The CDR3 has 13 residues. The V and J ends lost 4 bases and 1 base respectively, with 10 bases between them. CDR3 bases: TGTGCCTGGACGGTCCCTGGGAACACTGAAGCTTTCTTT. This sequence encodes CAWTVPGNTEAFF.

This chain joins TRBV5-5 and TRBJ1-1, with D hard to call. Trimming removed 0 bases at V and 1 base at J, with 4 bases between. This CDR3 has 13 amino acids. The germline CDR1 and CDR2 sequences are SGHKS and YYEKEE (reference sequence). The CDR3 spells CASSLAGNTEAFF. The CDR3 coding sequence is TGTGCCAGCAGCTTGGCGGGGAACACTGAAGCTTTCTTT.

The chain uses TRBV9 and TRBJ1-1, with 9 bases matching TRBD1. The CDR3 runs 15 residues. The J segment lost 4 bases and the V segment lost 2 bases, leaving 6 bases of the junction unmatched. In germline, CDR1 is SGDLS, CDR2 YYNGEE. The CDR3 region is CASSVVRTGATEAFF. For the CDR3, the DNA is TGTGCCAGCAGCGTCGTTAGGACAGGGGCCACTGAAGCTTTCTTT.

V usage is TRBV19 and J usage is TRBJ1-5; 8 bases align to TRBD1. CDR1 is LNHDA and CDR2 is SQIVND in the germline V gene (reference sequence). The CDR3 spans 14 residues. The ends lost 4 bases at V and 6 bases at J; junction bases unmatched: 5. CDR3 sequence: CASSTGQGSQPQHF. The CDR3 region has the DNA TGTGCCAGTAGTACAGGACAGGGAAGTCAGCCCCAGCATTTT.